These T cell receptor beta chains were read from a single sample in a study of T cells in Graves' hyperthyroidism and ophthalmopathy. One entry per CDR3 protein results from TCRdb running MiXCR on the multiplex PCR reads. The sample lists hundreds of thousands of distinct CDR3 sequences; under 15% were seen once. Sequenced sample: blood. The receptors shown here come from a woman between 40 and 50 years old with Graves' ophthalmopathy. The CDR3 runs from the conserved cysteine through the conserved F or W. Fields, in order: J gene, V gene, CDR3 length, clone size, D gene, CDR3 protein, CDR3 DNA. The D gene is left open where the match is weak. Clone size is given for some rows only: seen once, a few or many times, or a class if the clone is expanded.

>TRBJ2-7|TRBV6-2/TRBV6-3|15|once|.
CASSGPTVGTYEQYF
TGTGCCAGCTCTGGACCTACGGTGGGGACTTACGAGCAGTACTTC
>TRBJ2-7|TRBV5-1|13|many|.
CASTPPGSYEQYF
TGCGCCAGCACACCGCCAGGGTCCTACGAGCAGTACTTC
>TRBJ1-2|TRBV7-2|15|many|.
CASSEGYSALYGYTF
TGTGCCAGCTCCGAGGGGTACTCTGCCTTATATGGCTACACCTTC
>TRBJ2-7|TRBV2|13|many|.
CASSAFLTYEQYF
TGTGCCAGCAGTGCGTTTCTTACCTACGAGCAGTACTTC
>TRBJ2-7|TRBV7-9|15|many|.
CASSSLGQGLVEQYF
TGTGCCAGCAGCTCACTGGGGCAGGGGTTAGTCGAGCAGTACTTC
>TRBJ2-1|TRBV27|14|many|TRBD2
CASSPSGRIGEQFF
TGTGCCAGCAGTCCCAGCGGGAGAATCGGTGAGCAGTTCTTC
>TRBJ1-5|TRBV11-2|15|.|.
CASSLWVRVCQPQHF
TGTGCCAGCAGCCTATGGGTGAGGGTCTGTCAGCCCCAGCATTTT
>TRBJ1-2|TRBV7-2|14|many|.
CASSPRGGYYGYTF
TGTGCCAGCAGCCCCCGGGGCGGGTACTATGGCTACACCTTC
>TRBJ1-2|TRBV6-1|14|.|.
CASREQGANYGYTF
TGTGCCAGCAGAGAACAGGGAGCTAACTATGGCTACACCTTC
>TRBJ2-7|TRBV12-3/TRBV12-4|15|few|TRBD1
CASSPPDRGTDEQYF
TGTGCCAGCAGTCCTCCGGACAGGGGAACAGACGAGCAGTACTTC
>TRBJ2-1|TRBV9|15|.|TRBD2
CASSLSSGRASEQFF
TGTGCCAGCAGCTTATCTAGCGGGAGGGCCAGTGAGCAGTTCTTC
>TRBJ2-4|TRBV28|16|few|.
CASTFQGPLGKNIQYF
TGTGCCAGCACCTTCCAGGGTCCCCTTGGCAAAAACATTCAGTACTTC
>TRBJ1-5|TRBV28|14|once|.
CASSDLPRNQPQHF
TGTGCCAGCAGCGACCTGCCTAGAAATCAGCCCCAGCATTTT
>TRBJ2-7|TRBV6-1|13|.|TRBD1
CASRKSGGHEQYF
TGTGCCAGCAGAAAATCAGGGGGCCACGAGCAGTACTTC
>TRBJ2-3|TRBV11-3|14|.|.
CASSSWGSTDTQYF
TGTGCCAGCAGCTCCTGGGGGAGCACAGATACGCAGTATTTT
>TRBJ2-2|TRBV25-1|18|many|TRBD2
CASSEFGTSGTNTGELFF
TGTGCCAGCAGTGAATTCGGGACTAGCGGGACTAACACCGGGGAGCTGTTTTTT
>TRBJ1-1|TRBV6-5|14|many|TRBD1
CASSWGQGFPEAFF
TGTGCCAGCAGTTGGGGACAGGGGTTCCCTGAAGCTTTCTTT
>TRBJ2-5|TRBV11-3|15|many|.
CASSLPGEFGETQYF
TGTGCCAGCAGCTTACCAGGGGAGTTCGGAGAGACCCAGTACTTC
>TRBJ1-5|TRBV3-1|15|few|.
CASSQGSGNPQPQHF
TGTGCCAGCAGCCAAGGATCAGGAAACCCTCAGCCCCAGCATTTT
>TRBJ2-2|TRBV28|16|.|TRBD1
CASSPRQGMDYGELFF
TGTGCCAGCAGCCCCAGACAGGGGATGGACTACGGGGAGCTGTTTTTT
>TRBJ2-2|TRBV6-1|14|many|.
CASSGLVGSGELFF
TGTGCCAGCAGTGGACTAGTAGGGAGCGGGGAGCTGTTTTTT
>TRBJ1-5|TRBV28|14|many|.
CASRGVKGNQPQHF
TGTGCCAGCCGCGGAGTAAAGGGCAATCAGCCCCAGCATTTT
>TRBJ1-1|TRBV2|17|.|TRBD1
CASSEALRGQGASKAFF
TGTGCCAGCAGTGAAGCGCTTCGGGGGCAGGGGGCATCTAAAGCTTTCTTT
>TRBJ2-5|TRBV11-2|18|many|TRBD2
CASSLVGRESRPLETQYF
TGTGCCAGCAGCTTAGTTGGGCGGGAGTCCCGCCCTTTAGAGACCCAGTACTTC
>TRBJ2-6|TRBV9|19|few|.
CASSAPPFLGAPGANVLTF
TGTGCCAGCAGCGCCCCACCCTTCCTGGGGGCCCCCGGGGCCAACGTCCTGACTTTC
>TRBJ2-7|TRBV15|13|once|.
CATSREISNEQYF
TGTGCCACCAGCAGGGAGATAAGTAACGAGCAGTACTTC
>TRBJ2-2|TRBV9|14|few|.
CASSVAGKGGELFF
TGTGCCAGCAGCGTGGCGGGAAAGGGCGGGGAGCTGTTTTTT
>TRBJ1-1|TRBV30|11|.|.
CAWRRTLSAFF
TGTGCCTGGAGACGGACCTTGAGTGCTTTCTTT
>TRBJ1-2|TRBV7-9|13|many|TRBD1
CASSLGTDNGYTF
TGTGCCAGCAGCTTGGGGACAGATAATGGCTACACCTTC
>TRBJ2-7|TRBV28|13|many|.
CASSPQPVFEQYF
TGTGCCAGCAGTCCCCAGCCGGTATTCGAGCAGTACTTC
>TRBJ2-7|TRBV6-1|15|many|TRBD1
CASSTRDRGPYEQYF
TGTGCCAGCAGTACCCGGGACAGGGGGCCCTACGAGCAGTACTTC
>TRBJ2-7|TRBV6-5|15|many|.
CASSSHVTPSYEQYF
TGTGCCAGCAGTTCTCATGTAACCCCCTCCTACGAGCAGTACTTC
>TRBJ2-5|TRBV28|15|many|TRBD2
CASSFRLAGQETQYF
TGTGCCAGCAGTTTTAGACTAGCGGGACAAGAGACCCAGTACTTC
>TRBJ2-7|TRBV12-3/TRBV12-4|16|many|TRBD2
CASSLGPAGVPIEQYF
TGTGCCAGCAGTCTCGGACCAGCGGGAGTCCCCATCGAGCAGTACTTC
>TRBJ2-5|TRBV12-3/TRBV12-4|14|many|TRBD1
CASSSTGGRKTQYF
TGTGCCAGCAGCTCGACAGGGGGCCGAAAGACCCAGTACTTC
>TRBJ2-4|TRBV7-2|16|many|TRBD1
CASSATGARPKNIQYF
TGTGCCAGCAGCGCGACAGGGGCGCGCCCCAAAAACATTCAGTACTTC
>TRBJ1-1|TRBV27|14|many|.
CARTRWRRGTEAFF
TGTGCCAGGACCCGATGGAGGCGTGGCACTGAAGCTTTCTTT
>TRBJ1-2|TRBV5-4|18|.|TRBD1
CASSSGGTVYPLDYGYTF
TGTGCCAGCAGCTCTGGGGGGACAGTTTACCCCCTAGACTATGGCTACACCTTC
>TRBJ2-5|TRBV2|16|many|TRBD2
CASRGGLAGPQETQYF
TGTGCCAGCAGGGGAGGACTAGCGGGACCCCAAGAGACCCAGTACTTC
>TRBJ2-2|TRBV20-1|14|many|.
CSAGQGPHAGELFF
TGCAGTGCGGGGCAGGGTCCCCACGCCGGGGAGCTGTTTTTT
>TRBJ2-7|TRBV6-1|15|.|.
CASRAEGDPPVEQYF
TGTGCCAGCAGAGCCGAGGGCGATCCCCCTGTAGAGCAGTACTTC
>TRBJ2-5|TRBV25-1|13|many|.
CASSVRFQETQYF
TGTGCCAGCAGTGTTCGTTTCCAAGAGACCCAGTACTTC